The 31 T cell receptor beta chains below come from one sample, sequenced in a study of blood T cell repertoires in COVID-19. The repertoire was sequenced with immunoSEQ multiplex PCR; TCRdb's copy has only in-frame clones and lacks some. The sample contains a few hundred thousand clones, 85% of which appear only once. The sequenced sample was PBMCs or T cells enriched from blood (not recorded which). Receptors originate from a woman in her 50s who had recovered from COVID-19.

The rearrangement links TRBV11-2 to TRBJ1-1; the D is unclear. CDR3 size: 13 residues. V was trimmed by 10 bases and J by 1 base, leaving 13 bases between them. From germline, CDR1 is SGHAT and CDR2 FQNNGV. The DNA for the CDR3 is TGTGCCACCGCTATGAGCTGGAACACTGAAGCTTTCTTT. Amino acid sequence: CATAMSWNTEAFF.

The chain carries TRBV14 and TRBJ2-3, with 7 bases identical to TRBD1. V gave up 2 bases and J gave up 5 bases; unmatched junction bases: 7. Germline V gene lookup returns CDR1 SGHDN and CDR2 FVKESK. The CDR3 consists of 15 residues. The DNA of the CDR3 is TGTGCCAGCAGCCAACCGACCAGGGGGAAAGATACGCAGTATTTT. It is translated as CASSQPTRGKDTQYF.

This chain uses TRBV5-8 with TRBJ2-7, with D perhaps matching TRBD2 (5 bases). The ends were cut back, 0 bases at V and 9 bases at J, with 13 bases in the middle. This CDR3 contains 13 residues. Germline assignment: CDR1 SGHTS and CDR2 YDEGEE. Here the CDR3 DNA reads TGTGCCAGCAGCTTGGGGAGCGGCGCGGGGCAGTACTTC. It codes for CASSLGSGAGQYF.

This sequence joins TRBV7-2 and TRBJ2-5, with 14 bases aligning to TRBD2. The length of the CDR3 is 18 residues. The V gene's germline CDR1 is SGHTA and CDR2 FQGNSA. V gave up 6 bases and J gave up 2 bases; unmatched junction bases: 11. This chain's CDR3 is CASSSGLAGGWGQETQYF. Here the CDR3 DNA reads TGTGCCAGCAGTTCTGGACTAGCGGGAGGATGGGGTCAAGAGACCCAGTACTTC.

This chain uses TRBV7-9 with TRBJ2-1; D is possibly TRBD2 (8 bases). Germline V gene data show CDR1 as SEHNR and CDR2 as FQNEAQ (reference sequence). CDR3 length: 15 residues. The V and J ends lost 5 bases and 9 bases respectively, with 20 bases between them. The CDR3 DNA is TGTGCCAGCAGCCTGACTAGCGAGGGGGCCACTGAGCAGTTCTTC. Translated: CASSLTSEGATEQFF.

This clone was seen only once. J is TRBJ2-3 and V is TRBV18, with D unresolved. The V gene lost 6 bases and the J gene lost 0 bases, with 10 bases spanning the gap. The CDR3 has 14 amino acids. The germline CDR1 and CDR2 sequences are KGHSH and LQKENI. CDR3 loop: CASSPPTSTDTQYF. CDR3 DNA sequence: TGTGCCAGCTCGCCCCCGACTAGCACAGATACGCAGTATTTT.

This clone was seen only once. V and J are TRBV25-1 and TRBJ1-1; the match to TRBD1 covers 9 bases. Germline V gene sequence: CDR1 MGHDK, CDR2 SYGVNS. J was trimmed by 3 bases and V by 1 base; bases with no gene match: 6. The CDR3 spans 16 residues. The CDR3 sequence: CASSEWNGDRDTEAFF. The CDR3 DNA reads as TGTGCCAGCAGTGAATGGAACGGGGACAGGGACACTGAAGCTTTCTTT.

This chain uses TRBV7-2 with TRBJ1-4; D is undetermined. Trimming took off 2 bases at V and 0 bases at J, with 4 bases between the two ends. CDR1 and CDR2 from the germline V gene are SGHTA and FQGNSA. The CDR3 totals 14 residues. The CDR3 DNA is TGTGCCAGCAGCTTACAGACAACTAATGAAAAACTGTTTTTT. Its translation: CASSLQTTNEKLFF.

This rearrangement joins TRBV30 to TRBJ1-2; TRBD1 matches at 8 bases. This CDR3 is built from 13 residues. V lost 3 bases to trimming and J lost 7 bases; unmatched junction nucleotides: 7. The germline gives CDR1 GTSNPN, CDR2 SVGIG (reference sequence). The CDR3 sequence is CAWSPTGAGGYTF. The CDR3 nucleotides read TGTGCCTGGAGCCCGACAGGGGCCGGTGGCTACACCTTC.

The genes are TRBV5-1 and TRBJ2-1; perhaps TRBD2 as D (6 bases). Per germline, CDR1 SGHRS and CDR2 YFSETQ. The ends were cut back, 4 bases at V and 5 bases at J, with 22 bases in the middle. The CDR3 is made up of 17 amino acids. Written as DNA, the CDR3 is TGCGCCAGCAGCGTGAGTCCCAACCGGGACTCACACAATGAGCAGTTCTTC. Protein product: CASSVSPNRDSHNEQFF.

In its sample, this clone was seen once. The V gene is TRBV6-5, the J gene TRBJ1-4; 12 bases are shared with TRBD1. Per the germline V gene, CDR1 is MNHEY and CDR2 is SVGAGI. The trim removed 2 bases at V and 8 bases at J, leaving 6 bases unmatched. The CDR3 has 16 amino acids. The CDR3 here is CASSYTGTGGGEKLFF. In DNA form, the CDR3 reads TGTGCCAGCAGTTACACCGGGACAGGGGGCGGCGAAAAACTGTTTTTT.

V and J are TRBV4-1 and TRBJ1-1; D might be TRBD1 (6 bases). This CDR3 contains 13 residues. CDR1 and CDR2 (germline): MGHRA, YSYEKL. V lost 5 bases, J lost 2 bases, and 9 bases lay in between. DNA for the CDR3: TGCGCCAGCAGCTTACAGGGAAACACTGAAGCTTTCTTT. This translates into CASSLQGNTEAFF.

This clone is a singleton in its sample. The chain has TRBV20-1 and TRBJ1-2; D gene unclear. CDR3 length equals 11 residues. Germline loops: CDR1 DFQATT, CDR2 SNEGSKA (reference sequence). Trimming shortened V by 6 bases and J by 3 bases, and 8 bases separated the two germline ends. CDR3 sequence (DNA): TGCAGTGCCCCACGGTACTATGGCTACACCTTC. Protein sequence: CSAPRYYGYTF.

This clone showed up just once. The CDR3 DNA sequence: TGTGCCAGCAGTGAATCAGGGTTAGGGCAAGAGACCCAGTACTTC. It yields the protein CASSESGLGQETQYF. This chain uses TRBV25-1 with TRBJ2-5; a possible D gene is TRBD1 (5 bases). From germline, CDR1 is MGHDK and CDR2 SYGVNS. This CDR3 spans 15 amino acids. Trimming stripped 1 base from V and 2 bases from J, with 11 bases between. Using reference TRBV25-1 and TRBJ2-5 for the parts outside the CDR3, the full variable domain is EADIYQTPRYLVIGTGKKITLECSQTMGHDKMYWYQQDPGMELHLIHYSYGVNSTEKGDLSSESTVSRIRTEHFPLTLESARPSHTSQYLCASSESGLGQETQYFGPGTRLLVL.

In this sample, this clone turned up once. This chain uses TRBV5-1 with TRBJ1-2, with D tentatively TRBD1 (6 bases). The V gene lost 4 bases and the J gene lost 2 bases, with 12 bases spanning the gap. The V gene's germline CDR1 is SGHRS and CDR2 YFSETQ. There are 14 residues in the CDR3. This CDR3 is CASSPRTANYGYTF. CDR3 nucleotide sequence: TGCGCCAGCAGCCCCCGGACAGCAAACTATGGCTACACCTTC.

This clone was counted only a few times. This chain uses TRBV9 with TRBJ1-5, with D tentatively TRBD1 (5 bases). V shed 4 bases and J shed 3 bases, with 14 bases lying between them. The CDR3 contains 15 residues. CDR1 SGDLS and CDR2 YYNGEE come from the germline V gene. CDR3 coding DNA: TGTGCCAGCAGCCCTGGGACTCGCGCCAATCAGCCCCAGCATTTT. Residues: CASSPGTRANQPQHF.

This clone appeared a single time. This rearrangement joins TRBV6-5 to TRBJ1-5; 12 bases are shared with TRBD1. Germline V gene lookup returns CDR1 MNHEY and CDR2 SVGAGI. The V and J ends lost 6 bases and 6 bases, in that order; junction bases with no gene match: 3. CDR3 length: 14 residues. CDR3 in amino acids: CASRGGQGAQPQHF. The CDR3 region has the DNA TGTGCCAGCAGGGGGGGACAGGGGGCTCAGCCCCAGCATTTT.

The rearrangement joins TRBV5-8 to TRBJ1-4; D is ambiguous. V lost 4 bases and J lost 0, with 16 bases in between. The germline gives CDR1 SGHTS, CDR2 YDEGEE. The CDR3 totals 17 residues. The CDR3 sequence: CASSRDGPIATNEKLFF. As DNA, the CDR3 is TGTGCCAGCAGCCGGGATGGCCCAATCGCAACTAATGAAAAACTGTTTTTT. Full variable domain (rest looked up from reference TRBV5-8 and TRBJ1-4): EAGVTQSPTHLIKTRGQQATLRCSPISGHTSVYWYQQALGLGLQFLLWYDEGEERNRGNFPPRFSGRQFPNYSSELNVNALELEDSALYLCASSRDGPIATNEKLFFGSGTQLSVL.

This rearrangement joins TRBV11-2 to TRBJ2-7; TRBD2 matches at 7 bases. V shed 3 bases and J 3 bases; nucleotides not matched to a gene: 5. Germline V CDR1 and CDR2: SGHAT, FQNNGV. The CDR3 has 14 amino acids. In DNA form, the CDR3 reads TGTGCCAGCAGCTTGGGGGGGTCCGACTACGAGCAGTACTTC. Translation gives CASSLGGSDYEQYF.

This clone was seen a few times. V is TRBV5-1 and J is TRBJ2-1; tentative D call: TRBD2 (5 bases). The V gene lost 0 bases and the J gene lost 9 bases, with 13 bases spanning the gap. Germline V gene lookup returns CDR1 SGHRS and CDR2 YFSETQ. The CDR3 length is 14 residues. The CDR3 spells CASSLAVDSGEQFF. The CDR3 DNA is TGCGCCAGCAGCTTGGCCGTGGACTCGGGTGAGCAGTTCTTC.

The chain combines TRBV4-1 with TRBJ2-7; 11 bases fit TRBD2. Germline V gene data show CDR1 as MGHRA and CDR2 as YSYEKL. CDR3 size: 15 residues. V was pared by 1 base and J by 4 bases, with 3 bases of the junction left unmatched. The DNA for the CDR3 is TGCGCCAGCAGCCAAGCGACTAGCGGGGCATACGAGCAGTACTTC. It is translated as CASSQATSGAYEQYF.

This rearrangement joins TRBV10-3 to TRBJ2-3, with 8 bases matching TRBD1. This CDR3 is 15 amino acids long. The junction had 8 bases not matched to a gene; V was cut back by 6 bases and J by 3 bases. CDR1 is ENHRY, CDR2 SYGVKD, per germline. The CDR3 bases are TGTGCCATCAGCGAGACAGGGGTTCGGACAGATACGCAGTATTTT. It is translated as CAISETGVRTDTQYF.

J is TRBJ2-2 and V is TRBV12-5, with a weak D call TRBD2 (5 bases). Germline V gene sequence: CDR1 LGHNT, CDR2 FRNRAP. The CDR3 is 16 residues long. V lost 5 bases, J lost 8 bases, and 21 bases lay in between. The CDR3 bases are TGTGCTAGTGGTAACCGGGAACCCGGTCCGGGTGGGGAGCTGTTTTTT. Residues: CASGNREPGPGGELFF.

This chain uses TRBV29-1 with TRBJ1-2; 9 nucleotides agree with TRBD1. Germline lookup yields CDR1 SQVTM and CDR2 ANQGSEA. CDR3 length equals 14 residues. With 3 bases clipped from V and 10 bases from J, the junction kept 12 bases outside the gene matches. The CDR3 loop is CSVDTGGAGWSYTF. CDR3 bases: TGCAGCGTTGACACAGGGGGCGCCGGTTGGTCCTACACCTTC. The complete variable domain, with remaining parts taken from reference TRBV29-1 and TRBJ1-2, reads SAVISQKPSRDICQRGTSLTIQCQVDSQVTMMFWYRQQPGQSLTLIATANQGSEATYESGFVIDKFPISRPNLTFSTLTVSNMSPEDSSIYLCSVDTGGAGWSYTFGSGTRLTVV.

A single count supports this clone. This rearrangement joins TRBV9 to TRBJ1-5, with D maybe TRBD1 (6 bases). V gave up 4 bases and J gave up 1 base, with 12 bases separating them. CDR1 and CDR2 from the germline V gene are SGDLS and YYNGEE. The CDR3 contains 15 residues. The CDR3 nucleotides are TGTGCCAGCAGCCCAGGGGTAGGAAGCAATCAGCCCCAGCATTTT. It encodes CASSPGVGSNQPQHF.

The chain links TRBV12-3 or TRBV12-4 to TRBJ2-7; D might be TRBD1 (5 bases). V was cut by 5 bases and J by 5 bases, with 13 bases left in between. The CDR3 has 13 amino acids. The CDR3 here is CASSPKWGHEQYF. Here the CDR3 DNA reads TGTGCCAGCAGTCCGAAGTGGGGCCACGAGCAGTACTTC.

This chain connects TRBV12-3 or TRBV12-4 to TRBJ2-1; the match to TRBD1 covers 7 bases. J gave up 8 bases and V 6 bases, and 7 bases lay outside the gene matches. The CDR3 length is 13 residues. In DNA, the CDR3 is TGTGCCAGCAGCTTGACAGGGCCCCATGAGCAGTTCTTC. Translated, it gives CASSLTGPHEQFF.

This sequence joins TRBV4-1 and TRBJ2-5, with TRBD2 matching over 7 bases. Losses at the gene ends were 1 base for V and 4 bases for J; bases not matched to a gene: 6. Germline V lookup: CDR1 MGHRA, CDR2 YSYEKL. The CDR3 runs to 15 residues. CDR3 nucleotides: TGCGCCAGCAGCCAAGTCGGGACTATGGGAGAGACCCAGTACTTC. Its protein is CASSQVGTMGETQYF.

The V gene is TRBV7-9, the J gene TRBJ2-5, with D possibly TRBD2 on 5 matching bases. Germline lookup yields CDR1 SEHNR and CDR2 FQNEAQ (reference sequence). The CDR3 consists of 14 residues. The V end was cut by 1 base, the J end by 4 bases, with 10 bases between. The CDR3 nucleotides read TGTGCCAGCAGCTTAGGCGGGTTTAGAGAGACCCAGTACTTC. This sequence encodes CASSLGGFRETQYF.

The rearrangement joins TRBV12-5 to TRBJ2-3; D is possibly TRBD2 (6 bases). V lost 0 bases to trimming and J lost 0 bases, with 10 bases between them. This CDR3 comprises 16 residues. Germline V gene sequence: CDR1 LGHNT, CDR2 FRNRAP. The CDR3 nucleotides are TGTGCTAGTGGTTTGGTTCGGGGGAGAAGCACAGATACGCAGTATTTT. This translates into CASGLVRGRSTDTQYF.

The genes are TRBV4-1 and TRBJ2-7, with 10 bases fitting TRBD1. Germline V gives CDR1 MGHRA, CDR2 YSYEKL. J lost 4 bases, V lost 4 bases, and 4 bases had no gene match. The CDR3 runs 14 residues. CDR3 loop: CASSPGQGKYEQYF. CDR3 in DNA: TGCGCCAGCAGCCCGGGACAGGGGAAATACGAGCAGTACTTC.